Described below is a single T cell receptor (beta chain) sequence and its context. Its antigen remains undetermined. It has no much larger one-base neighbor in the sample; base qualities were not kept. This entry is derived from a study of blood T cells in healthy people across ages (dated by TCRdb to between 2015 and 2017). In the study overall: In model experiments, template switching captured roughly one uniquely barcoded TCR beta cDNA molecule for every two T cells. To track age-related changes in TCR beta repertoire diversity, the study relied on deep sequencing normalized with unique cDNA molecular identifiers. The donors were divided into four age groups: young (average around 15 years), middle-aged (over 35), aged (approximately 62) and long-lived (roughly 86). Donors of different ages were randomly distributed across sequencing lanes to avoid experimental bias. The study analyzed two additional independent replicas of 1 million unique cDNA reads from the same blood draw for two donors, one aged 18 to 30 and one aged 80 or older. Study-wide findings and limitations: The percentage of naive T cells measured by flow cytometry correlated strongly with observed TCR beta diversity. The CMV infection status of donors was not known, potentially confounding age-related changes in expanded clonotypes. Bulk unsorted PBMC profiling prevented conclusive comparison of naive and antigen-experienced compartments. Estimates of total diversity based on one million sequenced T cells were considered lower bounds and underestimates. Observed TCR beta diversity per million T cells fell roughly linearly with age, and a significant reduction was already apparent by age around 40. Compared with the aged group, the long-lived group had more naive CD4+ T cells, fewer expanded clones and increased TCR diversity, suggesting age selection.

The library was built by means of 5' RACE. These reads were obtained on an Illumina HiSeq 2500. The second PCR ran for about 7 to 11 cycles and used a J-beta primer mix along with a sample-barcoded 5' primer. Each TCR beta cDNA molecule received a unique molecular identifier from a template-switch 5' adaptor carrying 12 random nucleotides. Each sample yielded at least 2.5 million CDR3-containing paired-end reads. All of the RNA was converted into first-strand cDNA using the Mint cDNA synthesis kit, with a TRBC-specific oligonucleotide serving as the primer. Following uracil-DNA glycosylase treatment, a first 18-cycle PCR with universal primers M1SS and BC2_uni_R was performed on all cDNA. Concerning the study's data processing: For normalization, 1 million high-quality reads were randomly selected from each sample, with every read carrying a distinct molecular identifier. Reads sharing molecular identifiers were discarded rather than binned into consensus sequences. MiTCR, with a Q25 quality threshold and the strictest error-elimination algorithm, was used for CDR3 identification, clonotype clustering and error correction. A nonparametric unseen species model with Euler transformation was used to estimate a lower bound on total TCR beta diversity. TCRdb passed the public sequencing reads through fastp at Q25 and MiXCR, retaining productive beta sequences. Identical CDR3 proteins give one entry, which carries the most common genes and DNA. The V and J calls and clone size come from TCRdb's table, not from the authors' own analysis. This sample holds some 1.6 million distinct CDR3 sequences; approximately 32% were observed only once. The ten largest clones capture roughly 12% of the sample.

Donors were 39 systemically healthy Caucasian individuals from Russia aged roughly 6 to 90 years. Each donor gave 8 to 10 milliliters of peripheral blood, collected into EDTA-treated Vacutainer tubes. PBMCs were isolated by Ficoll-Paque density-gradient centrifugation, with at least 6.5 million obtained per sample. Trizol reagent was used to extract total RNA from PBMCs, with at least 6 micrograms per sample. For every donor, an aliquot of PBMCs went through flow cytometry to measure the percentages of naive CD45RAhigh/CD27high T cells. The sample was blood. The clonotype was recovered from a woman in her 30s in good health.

The encoded CDR3 is CASSGRTAGYEQYF. The DNA is TGTGCCAGCAGTGGTCGGACAGCCGGCTACGAGCAGTACTTC. The chain is encoded by TRBV6-1 joined to TRBJ2-7; a tentative D call is TRBD1 (6 bases match). V drops 4 bases and J drops 3 bases, leaving 13 bases in between. Spanning cysteine to phenylalanine, the CDR3 consists of 14 amino acids. Of the read, only the CDR3 DNA is kept; its 42 bases are in frame from base 1. CDR1 and CDR2 are drawn from the germline V gene: MNHNS, SASEGT.